This T cell receptor beta chain was captured in a study of response to subunit inactivated influenza vaccine. General study points: New T cells are recruited in small numbers by each seasonal influenza vaccination, according to the authors' suggestion.

TCRdb redid the calling of the RT-PCR reads with MiXCR, one entry per CDR3 protein. The table shows over 300,000 distinct CDR3 sequences, with just over 20% occurring only once. There are 14 residues in the CDR3. The germline gives CDR1 DFQATT, CDR2 SNEGSKA (reference sequence). With 0 bases removed from V and 4 bases from J, the gap between germline ends came to 13 bases. This clonotype was counted between two and nine times. What it recognizes is unknown. The specimen comprised PBMCs from blood, sampled less than 22 months after vaccination. V gene TRBV20-1 combines with J gene TRBJ2-7; no clear D. This clonotype was sampled from a man between 50 and 69 years old who received an inactivated influenza vaccine. The DNA of the CDR3 is TGCAGTGCTAGAGAGGGAAACACTTGGTACGAGCAGTACTTC. This codes for CSAREGNTWYEQYF.